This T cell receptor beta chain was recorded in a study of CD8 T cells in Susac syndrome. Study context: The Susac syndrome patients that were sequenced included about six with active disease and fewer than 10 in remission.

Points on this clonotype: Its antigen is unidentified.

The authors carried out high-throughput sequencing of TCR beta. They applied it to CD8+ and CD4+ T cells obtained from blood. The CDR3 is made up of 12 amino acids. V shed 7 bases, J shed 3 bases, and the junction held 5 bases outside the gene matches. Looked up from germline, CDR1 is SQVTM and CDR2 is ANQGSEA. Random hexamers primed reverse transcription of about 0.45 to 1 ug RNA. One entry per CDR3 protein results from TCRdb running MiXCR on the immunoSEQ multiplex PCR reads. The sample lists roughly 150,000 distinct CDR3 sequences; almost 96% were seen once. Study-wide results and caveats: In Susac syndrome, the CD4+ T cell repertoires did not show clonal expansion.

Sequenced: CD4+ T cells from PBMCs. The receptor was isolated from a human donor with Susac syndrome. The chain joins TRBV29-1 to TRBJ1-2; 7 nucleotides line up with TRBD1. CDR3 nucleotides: TGCAGCGGTGGGACAGCCGACTATGGCTACACCTTC. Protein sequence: CSGGTADYGYTF.